One sample yielded the 15 T cell receptor beta chains listed below, sequenced in a study of blood T cell repertoires in COVID-19. Profiled with immunoSEQ multiplex PCR; TCRdb holds only in-frame clones, not every one. The sample consists of over 150,000 clones, around 82% of them appearing once. Sequencing input: peripheral blood. These receptors were collected from a man in his late teens or twenties with active or convalescent COVID-19.

This chain connects TRBV24-1 to TRBJ1-2; a possible D gene is TRBD1 (6 bases). Trimming removed 5 bases from V and 3 bases from J, with 27 bases in between. Germline V lookup: CDR1 KGHDR, CDR2 SFDVKD. The CDR3 consists of 19 residues. The CDR3 nucleotides read TGTGCCACCAGTGTCTTTCTCGGACAGAGCGAAGGAACTTACTATGGCTACACCTTC. This encodes CATSVFLGQSEGTYYGYTF.

The rearrangement links TRBV5-1 to TRBJ1-2; weak D call: TRBD1 (5 bases). The CDR3 sequence is 11 residues long. In germline, CDR1 is SGHRS, CDR2 YFSETQ. V was trimmed by 10 bases and J by 5 bases, leaving 12 bases between them. The CDR3 nucleotides read TGCGCCTCCCGGGGGGGGTATGGCTACACCTTC. Its translation: CASRGGYGYTF. Using reference TRBV5-1 and TRBJ1-2 for the parts outside the CDR3, the full variable domain is KAGVTQTPRYLIKTRGQQVTLSCSPISGHRSVSWYQQTPGQGLQFLFEYFSETQRNKGNFPGRFSGRQFSNSRSEMNVSTLELGDSALYLCASRGGYGYTFGSGTRLTVV.

This clone was seen just once. The chain uses TRBV7-2 and TRBJ2-5; D unresolved. CDR1 and CDR2 (germline): SGHTA, FQGNSA. Trimming pared 1 base from V and 2 bases from J, leaving 5 bases between. The CDR3 has 13 residues. CDR3 sequence reads: CASSLGQQETQYF. Written as DNA, the CDR3 is TGTGCCAGCAGCTTAGGCCAGCAAGAGACCCAGTACTTC. Variable domain in full (rest from reference TRBV7-2 and TRBJ2-5): GAGVSQSPSNKVTEKGKDVELRCDPISGHTALYWYRQSLGQGLEFLIYFQGNSAPDKSGLPSDRFSAERTGGSVSTLTIQRTQQEDSAVYLCASSLGQQETQYFGPGTRLLVL.

The gene calls are TRBV6-4 and TRBJ2-2; 8 bases agree with TRBD1. The ends lost 8 bases at V and 3 bases at J; junction bases unmatched: 2. The V gene's germline CDR1 is MRHNA and CDR2 SNTAGT. This CDR3 spans 13 amino acids. CDR3 amino acids: CASQDRDTGELFF. CDR3 coding DNA: TGTGCCAGCCAGGACAGGGACACCGGGGAGCTGTTTTTT.

The V and J genes are TRBV7-2 and TRBJ2-7, with TRBD2 matching 13 bases. The V gene's germline CDR1 is SGHTA and CDR2 FQGNSA. V shed 1 base and J 7 bases; nucleotides not matched to a gene: 7. The length of the CDR3 is 16 residues. The CDR3 region is CASSLELAGGLEEQYF. In nucleotides, the CDR3 is TGTGCCAGCAGCTTAGAACTAGCGGGAGGGCTAGAAGAGCAGTACTTC.

The rearrangement joins TRBV2 to TRBJ1-6, with TRBD1 matching 7 bases. CDR1 SNHLY and CDR2 FYNNEI come from the germline V gene. CDR3 size: 15 residues. The junction had 1 base not matched to a gene; V was cut back by 0 bases and J by 5 bases. CDR3 sequence: CASSEAGTDNSPLHF. The CDR3 DNA reads as TGTGCCAGCAGTGAAGCAGGGACAGATAATTCACCCCTCCACTTT.

CDR3: CAWSRDTGTYEQYF. The CDR3 DNA reads as TGTGCCTGGAGTAGGGACACTGGGACCTACGAGCAGTACTTC. V gene TRBV30 combines with J gene TRBJ2-7; TRBD1 might be the D (6 bases). Germline values: CDR1 GTSNPN, CDR2 SVGIG (reference sequence). The CDR3 consists of 14 residues. The V end was cut by 2 bases, the J end by 2 bases, with 13 bases between.

V gene TRBV28 combines with J gene TRBJ1-2, with D uncertain. Trimming shortened V by 1 base and J by 5 bases, and 11 bases separated the two germline ends. Germline loops: CDR1 MDHEN, CDR2 SYDVKM. The CDR3 consists of 14 residues. The CDR3 reads CASSLFVSSYGYTF. Written as DNA, the CDR3 is TGTGCCAGCAGTTTATTTGTCTCCTCTTATGGCTACACCTTC.

V is TRBV18 and J is TRBJ2-5; D gene ambiguous. Germline V lookup: CDR1 KGHSH, CDR2 LQKENI. V lost 2 bases and J lost 4, with 5 bases in between. This CDR3 comprises 12 residues. The CDR3, as DNA: TGTGCCAGCTCACCAACGGGAGAGACCCAGTACTTC. As protein: CASSPTGETQYF. Complete variable domain (other parts from reference TRBV18 and TRBJ2-5): NAGVMQNPRHLVRRRGQEARLRCSPMKGHSHVYWYRQLPEEGLKFMVYLQKENIIDESGMPKERFSAEFPKEGPSILRIQQVVRGDSAAYFCASSPTGETQYFGPGTRLLVL.

The CDR3 loop is CASASSGRTDTQYF. The CDR3 region has the DNA TGTGCCAGTGCATCTAGCGGACGCACAGATACGCAGTATTTT. The chain is built from TRBV19 and TRBJ2-3, with 7 bases that match TRBD2. Germline CDR1 is LNHDA and CDR2 is SQIVND (reference sequence). The CDR3 totals 14 residues. After removal of 8 bases from V and 1 base from J, the junction contained 6 bases not matched to a gene. Looking up the rest from reference TRBV19 and TRBJ2-3 gives the full variable domain: DGGITQSPKYLFRKEGQNVTLSCEQNLNHDAMYWYRQDPGQGLRLIYYSQIVNDFQKGDIAEGYSVSREKKESFPLTVTSAQKNPTAFYLCASASSGRTDTQYFGPGTRLTVL.

The CDR3 DNA reads TGTGCCAGCAGCCAAGATAATAAGGTGCTTAATCGGAACGGGAGGGCCAACGAGCAGTACTTC. Protein: CASSQDNKVLNRNGRANEQYF. The V call is TRBV14, the J call TRBJ2-7; 8 nucleotides match TRBD2. This CDR3 is 21 amino acids long. Germline CDR1 is SGHDN and CDR2 is FVKESK. The ends lost 0 bases at V and 5 bases at J; junction bases unmatched: 24.

The chain uses TRBV5-4 and TRBJ2-3, with 8 nucleotides matching TRBD1. Germline V gives CDR1 SGHNT, CDR2 YYREEE (reference sequence). This CDR3 is built from 14 residues. V dropped 2 bases and J dropped 3; count of bases not matched to a gene: 2. The CDR3 loop is CASSFGQGTDTQYF. The CDR3 nucleotides are TGTGCCAGCAGCTTCGGACAGGGAACAGATACGCAGTATTTT. The variable domain in full, with the rest retrieved from reference TRBV5-4 and TRBJ2-3, is ETGVTQSPTHLIKTRGQQVTLRCSSQSGHNTVSWYQQALGQGPQFIFQYYREEENGRGNFPPRFSGLQFPNYSSELNVNALELDDSALYLCASSFGQGTDTQYFGPGTRLTVL.

Only one count was recorded for this clone. The V gene is TRBV5-4, the J gene TRBJ2-7; 9 nucleotides align to TRBD2. The CDR3 contains 14 residues. The germline V gene has CDR1 SGHNT and CDR2 YYREEE (reference sequence). J gave up 6 bases and V 0 bases, and 4 bases lay outside the gene matches. CDR3 in amino acids: CASSLGIAGVEQYF. In nucleotides, the CDR3 is TGTGCCAGCAGCTTGGGGATAGCGGGAGTCGAGCAGTACTTC.

The V and J genes are TRBV5-1 and TRBJ2-3; TRBD2 aligns across 7 bases. Germline CDR1 reads SGHRS; CDR2 reads YFSETQ. The CDR3 extends over 14 amino acids. V dropped 5 bases and J dropped 2; count of bases not matched to a gene: 5. The DNA for the CDR3 is TGCGCCAGCAGGGGAGGGGTGGACACAGATACGCAGTATTTT. This encodes CASRGGVDTDTQYF.

V usage is TRBV6-2 or TRBV6-3 and J usage is TRBJ1-1; D remains unclear. The CDR3 totals 13 residues. Germline assignment: CDR1 MNHEY and CDR2 SVGEGT. Deletions cut 4 bases from V and 1 base from J, with 7 bases between. The CDR3 reads CASSSRENTEAFF. CDR3 nucleotides: TGTGCCAGCAGTTCCCGGGAGAACACTGAAGCTTTCTTT.